The 17 T cell receptor beta chains listed next were all sequenced from one sample in a study of blood T cell repertoires in COVID-19. TCRdb's table, derived via immunoSEQ multiplex PCR, lists solely in-frame clones and lacks some. This repertoire shows fewer than 250,000 clones, roughly 86% found once; its top ten account for just over 2.5%. Sequenced material: PBMCs or T cells enriched from blood (not recorded which). These receptor sequences come from a woman younger than 45 with acute COVID-19.

V and J are TRBV3-1 (or the pseudogene TRBV3-2) and TRBJ2-7; the D gene is possibly TRBD1 (5 bases). The CDR3 spans 16 residues. V dropped 2 bases and J dropped 3 bases, with 17 bases sitting between them. Germline-derived CDR1 and CDR2 are LGHDT and YNNKEL (reference sequence). This CDR3 reads CASSQSGKDTGYEQYF. The CDR3 nucleotides read TGTGCCAGCAGCCAAAGTGGGAAGGACACCGGCTACGAGCAGTACTTC.

The CDR3 loop is CASSQITGDNYGYTF. In DNA form, the CDR3 reads TGCGCCAGCAGCCAGATCACAGGGGATAACTATGGCTACACCTTC. The rearrangement joins TRBV4-1 to TRBJ1-2; 7 nucleotides agree with TRBD1. V lost 3 bases to trimming and J lost 1 base; unmatched junction nucleotides: 5. The CDR3 length is 15 residues. Germline assignment: CDR1 MGHRA and CDR2 YSYEKL.

This clone was found a few times. V is TRBV5-1 and J is TRBJ1-6; 7 bases are a match to TRBD1. This CDR3 region has 16 residues. Germline V CDR1 and CDR2: SGHRS, YFSETQ. Trimming removed 0 bases from V and 10 bases from J; junction bases left unmatched: 10. This CDR3 is CASSLGGGISRSPLHF. The CDR3 nucleotides read TGCGCCAGCAGCTTGGGAGGGGGCATATCCAGGTCACCCCTCCACTTT.

The chain couples TRBV6-2 or TRBV6-3 to TRBJ2-3; D is uncertain. The CDR3 is made up of 15 amino acids. Trimming cost V 2 bases and J 2 bases, with 11 bases left between them. Germline V gene lookup returns CDR1 MNHEY and CDR2 SVGEGT. The CDR3: CASSYHRVNTDTQYF. The CDR3 region has the DNA TGTGCCAGCAGTTACCACCGAGTAAACACAGATACGCAGTATTTT.

The gene calls are TRBV11-2 and TRBJ2-5; 11 bases are shared with TRBD2. The CDR3 is 15 amino acids. The germline V gene has CDR1 SGHAT and CDR2 FQNNGV. J was trimmed by 2 bases and V by 5 bases; bases with no gene match: 4. CDR3 residues: CASSSSGGVQETQYF. DNA for the CDR3: TGTGCCAGCAGCAGTAGCGGGGGGGTTCAAGAGACCCAGTACTTC.

The V gene is TRBV12-5, the J gene TRBJ1-2; D unresolved. The CDR3 consists of 12 residues. The V gene's germline CDR1 is LGHNT and CDR2 FRNRAP. V lost 3 bases and J lost 5, with 7 bases in between. The CDR3 is CASGLATYGYTF. The CDR3 DNA sequence: TGTGCTAGTGGTTTAGCGACGTATGGCTACACCTTC.

Written as DNA, the CDR3 is TGTGCCAGCTCACCGCCGGACAGGGGGGGTAGAAATGAGCAGTTCTTC. As protein: CASSPPDRGGRNEQFF. V usage is TRBV18 and J usage is TRBJ2-1; 10 bases map to TRBD1. Germline CDR1 is KGHSH and CDR2 is LQKENI. CDR3 size: 16 residues. V lost 3 bases and J lost 7; bases outside the gene matches: 9.

This clone has ten or more counts. CDR3: CASSFGQEGEKLFF. Written as DNA, the CDR3 is TGCGCCAGCAGCTTCGGACAGGAGGGTGAAAAACTGTTTTTT. The chain joins TRBV5-1 to TRBJ1-4, with 7 bases fitting TRBD1. The V gene end was trimmed by 2 bases and the J gene end by 7 bases; junction bases not matched to a gene: 5. Germline CDR1 reads SGHRS; CDR2 reads YFSETQ. This CDR3 comprises 14 residues.

V is TRBV6-5 and J is TRBJ2-7, with D possibly TRBD1 on 5 matching bases. In germline, CDR1 is MNHEY, CDR2 SVGAGI. V lost 6 bases and J lost 5, with 17 bases in between. This CDR3 region has 14 residues. The CDR3 region has the DNA TGTGCCAGCAGCCGCGACAGACCCCGGGACGAGCAGTACTTC. It is translated as CASSRDRPRDEQYF.

The rearrangement uses TRBV18 and TRBJ1-5, with a tentative D call TRBD1 (5 bases). Trimming left V 6 bases short and J 1 base short, with 16 bases between. The V gene's germline CDR1 is KGHSH and CDR2 LQKENI. This CDR3 has 16 residues. The CDR3 is CASSPAGGLSNQPQHF. The CDR3 DNA sequence: TGTGCCAGCTCCCCCGCCGGGGGGTTGAGCAATCAGCCCCAGCATTTT. The full variable domain, rest sourced from reference TRBV18 and TRBJ1-5, is NAGVMQNPRHLVRRRGQEARLRCSPMKGHSHVYWYRQLPEEGLKFMVYLQKENIIDESGMPKERFSAEFPKEGPSILRIQQVVRGDSAAYFCASSPAGGLSNQPQHFGDGTRLSIL.

V and J are TRBV10-3 and TRBJ2-2; TRBD2 agrees at 14 bases. V was pared by 6 bases and J by 5 bases, with 11 bases of the junction left unmatched. The CDR3 consists of 18 residues. The germline gives CDR1 ENHRY, CDR2 SYGVKD. CDR3 DNA sequence: TGTGCCATCAGCATTGGACTAGCGGGGGGTCAAGGGACCGGGGAGCTGTTTTTT. This sequence encodes CAISIGLAGGQGTGELFF.

V and J are TRBV19 and TRBJ1-5; D is unclear. Germline-derived CDR1 and CDR2 are LNHDA and SQIVND (reference sequence). Trimming removed 7 bases at V and 5 bases at J, with 18 bases between. This CDR3 contains 15 residues. CDR3 coding DNA: TGTGCCAGTACACAAAGCGTGAACCTCTATCAGCCCCAGCATTTT. Encoded protein: CASTQSVNLYQPQHF.

This chain links TRBV25-1 with TRBJ2-5; TRBD1 might be the D (6 bases). The CDR3 has 17 residues. CDR1 and CDR2 (germline): MGHDK, SYGVNS. V lost 5 bases to trimming and J lost 2 bases, with 21 bases between them. The CDR3 DNA is TGTGCCAGCAGTCCTACCGCCGGACAGAGCAAACAAGAGACCCAGTACTTC. It codes for CASSPTAGQSKQETQYF.

There are many counts of this clone. The genes are TRBV7-8 and TRBJ2-2, with D possibly being TRBD1 (6 bases). CDR1 is SGHVS and CDR2 is FQNEAQ in the germline V gene. Trimming removed 1 base from V and 4 bases from J, with 16 bases in between. The length of the CDR3 is 17 residues. The CDR3 region has the DNA TGTGCCAGCAGCTTAGTACCCCCAGGGGCAGGCACCGGGGAGCTGTTTTTT. Amino acid sequence: CASSLVPPGAGTGELFF.

The chain combines TRBV19 with TRBJ1-4, with D uncertain. There are 10 residues in the CDR3. Germline CDR1 reads LNHDA; CDR2 reads SQIVND (reference sequence). Deletions cut 10 bases from V and 6 bases from J, with 6 bases between. CDR3 sequence: CATYDEKLFF. The CDR3, as DNA: TGTGCCACCTACGATGAAAAACTGTTTTTT. The full variable domain, its missing parts supplied by reference TRBV19 and TRBJ1-4, is DGGITQSPKYLFRKEGQNVTLSCEQNLNHDAMYWYRQDPGQGLRLIYYSQIVNDFQKGDIAEGYSVSREKKESFPLTVTSAQKNPTAFYLCATYDEKLFFGSGTQLSVL.

The chain has TRBV5-8 and TRBJ1-5; D uncertain. V dropped 3 bases and J dropped 3 bases, with 10 bases sitting between them. CDR1 SGHTS and CDR2 YDEGEE come from the germline V gene. CDR3 length equals 14 residues. CDR3 in DNA: TGTGCCAGCAGCTCCGACACCCTCAATCAGCCCCAGCATTTT. Protein: CASSSDTLNQPQHF. The full variable domain, in which reference TRBV5-8 and TRBJ1-5 provide the parts outside the CDR3, is EAGVTQSPTHLIKTRGQQATLRCSPISGHTSVYWYQQALGLGLQFLLWYDEGEERNRGNFPPRFSGRQFPNYSSELNVNALELEDSALYLCASSSDTLNQPQHFGDGTRLSIL.

The rearrangement uses TRBV6-6 and TRBJ1-2; a possible D gene is TRBD1 (5 bases). Trimming left V 3 bases short and J 5 bases short, with 10 bases between. Germline V gene data show CDR1 as MNHNY and CDR2 as SVGAGI (reference sequence). The CDR3 totals 13 residues. CDR3 sequence (DNA): TGTGCCAGCAGTTATCAGACAGTTTATGGCTACACCTTC. This translates into CASSYQTVYGYTF.